This entry concerns a single T cell receptor (beta chain). This sample is drawn from a study of blood T cell repertoires in COVID-19. Sequencing was performed with immunoSEQ multiplex PCR; in TCRdb, only in-frame clones are kept and a portion is missing. Of 90,000 to 150,000 clones in the sample, about 80% are singletons; the top ten hold approximately 4%. From germline, CDR1 is GTSNPN and CDR2 SVGIG (reference sequence). This CDR3 spans 16 amino acids. V shed 0 bases, J shed 3 bases, and the junction held 7 bases outside the gene matches. The origin of this receptor is a woman of 80 years or more with acute or convalescent COVID-19. This chain uses TRBV30 with TRBJ2-1, with TRBD2 matching 8 bases. Sequencing was performed on peripheral blood. CDR3 amino acids: CAWSVDGTRNYNEQFF. CDR3 bases: TGTGCCTGGAGTGTAGATGGGACTAGAAACTACAATGAGCAGTTCTTC.